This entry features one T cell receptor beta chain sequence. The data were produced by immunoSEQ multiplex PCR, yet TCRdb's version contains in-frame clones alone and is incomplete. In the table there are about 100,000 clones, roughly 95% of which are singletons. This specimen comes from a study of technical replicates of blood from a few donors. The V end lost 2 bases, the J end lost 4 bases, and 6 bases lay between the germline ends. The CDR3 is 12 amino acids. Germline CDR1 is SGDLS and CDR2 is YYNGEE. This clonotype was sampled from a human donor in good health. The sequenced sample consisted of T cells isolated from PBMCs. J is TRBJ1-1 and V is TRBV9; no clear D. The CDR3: CASSVGGTEAFF. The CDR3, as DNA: TGTGCCAGCAGCGTCGGAGGCACTGAAGCTTTCTTT.